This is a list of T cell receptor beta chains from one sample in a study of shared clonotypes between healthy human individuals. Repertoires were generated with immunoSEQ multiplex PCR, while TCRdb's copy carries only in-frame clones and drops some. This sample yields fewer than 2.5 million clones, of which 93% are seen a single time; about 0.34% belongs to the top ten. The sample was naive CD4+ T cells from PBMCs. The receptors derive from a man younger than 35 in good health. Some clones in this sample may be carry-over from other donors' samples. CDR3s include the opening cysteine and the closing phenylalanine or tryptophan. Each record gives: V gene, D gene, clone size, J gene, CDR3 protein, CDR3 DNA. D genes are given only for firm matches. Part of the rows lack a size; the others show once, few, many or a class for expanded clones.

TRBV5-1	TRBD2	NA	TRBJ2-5	CASSRRGGQETQYF	TGCGCCAGCAGTCGCCGCGGGGGCCAAGAGACCCAGTACTTC
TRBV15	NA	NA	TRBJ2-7	CATSRDRFRAYEQYF	TGTGCCACCAGCAGAGATCGGTTTCGGGCCTACGAGCAGTACTTC
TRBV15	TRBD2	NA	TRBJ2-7	CATSLLGLPYEQYF	TGTGCCACCAGCCTTCTGGGACTACCCTACGAGCAGTACTTC
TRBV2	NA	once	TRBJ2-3	CASSEAPHTQYF	TGTGCCAGCAGTGAGGCCCCCCATACGCAGTATTTT
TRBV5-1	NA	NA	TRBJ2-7	CASSLGGGTYEQYF	TGCGCCAGCAGCTTAGGCGGCGGGACCTACGAGCAGTACTTC
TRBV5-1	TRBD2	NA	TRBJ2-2	CASSLLGLAGVAGELFF	TGCGCCAGCAGCTTGTTGGGACTAGCGGGAGTCGCCGGGGAGCTGTTTTTT
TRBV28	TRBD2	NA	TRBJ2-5	CASSSSGRDSYYF	TGTGCCAGCAGTTCTAGCGGGAGAGATTCCTACTACTTC
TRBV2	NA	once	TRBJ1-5	CASSEGANQPQHF	TGTGCCAGCAGTGAAGGGGCTAATCAGCCCCAGCATTTT
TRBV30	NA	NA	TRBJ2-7	CAWSRMSEQYF	TGTGCCTGGAGTAGGATGTCGGAGCAGTACTTC
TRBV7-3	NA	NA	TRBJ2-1	CASSLQSGFYNEQFF	TGTGCCAGCAGCTTGCAGAGCGGGTTCTACAATGAGCAGTTCTTC
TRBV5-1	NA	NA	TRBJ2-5	CASSSTSAQYF	TGCGCCAGCAGCTCAACTTCGGCCCAGTACTTC
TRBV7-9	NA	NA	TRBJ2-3	CASSPGPGTTDTQYF	TGTGCCAGCAGCCCTGGGCCCGGGACCACAGATACGCAGTATTTT
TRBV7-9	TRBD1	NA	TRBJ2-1	CASSPAPGQGLSHEQFF	TGTGCCAGCAGCCCCGCCCCCGGACAGGGATTGTCTCACGAGCAGTTCTTC
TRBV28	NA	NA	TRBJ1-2	CASSWKGNYGYTF	TGTGCCAGCAGTTGGAAGGGTAACTATGGCTACACCTTC
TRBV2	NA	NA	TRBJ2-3	CASSEDWSSTDTQYF	TGTGCCAGCAGCGAGGACTGGTCTAGCACAGATACGCAGTATTTT
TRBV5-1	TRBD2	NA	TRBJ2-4	CASSRTSEPGNIQYF	TGCGCCAGCAGCCGGACTAGCGAACCGGGAAACATTCAGTACTTC
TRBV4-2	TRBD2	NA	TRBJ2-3	CASSQAATSGRGTDTQYF	TGTGCCAGCAGCCAAGCAGCCACTAGCGGGAGAGGGACAGATACGCAGTATTTT
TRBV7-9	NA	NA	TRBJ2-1	CASSREGEQFF	TGTGCCAGCAGCAGGGAAGGCGAGCAGTTCTTC
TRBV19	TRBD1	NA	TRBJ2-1	CASSYAGTDYNEQFF	TGTGCCAGTAGCTATGCCGGGACAGACTACAATGAGCAGTTCTTC
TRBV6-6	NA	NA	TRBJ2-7	CASSRASYEQYF	TGTGCCAGCAGTCGGGCTTCCTACGAGCAGTACTTC
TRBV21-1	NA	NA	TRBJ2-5	CASSKDTPGTSQETQYF	TGTGCCAGCAGCAAAGACACTCCCGGGACTAGCCAAGAGACCCAGTACTTC
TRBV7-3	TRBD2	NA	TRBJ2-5	CASSPGPGLAGAQETQYF	TGTGCCAGCAGCCCGGGACCGGGACTAGCGGGAGCTCAAGAGACCCAGTACTTC
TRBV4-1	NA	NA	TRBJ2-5	CASSQVGLLPETQYF	TGCGCCAGCAGCCAAGTAGGTCTCTTGCCAGAGACCCAGTACTTC
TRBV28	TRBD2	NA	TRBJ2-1	CASSYTSGRTGGQFF	TGTGCCAGCAGCTATACTAGCGGGAGGACCGGGGGGCAGTTCTTC
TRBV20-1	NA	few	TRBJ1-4	CSARVNDKLFF	TGCAGTGCTAGAGTCAACGACAAACTGTTTTTT
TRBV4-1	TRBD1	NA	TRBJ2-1	CASSLDRGQFF	TGCGCCAGCAGCCTGGACAGGGGCCAGTTCTTC
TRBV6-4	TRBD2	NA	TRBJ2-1	CASSVGLAEYNEQFF	TGTGCCAGCAGTGTCGGGCTAGCGGAATACAATGAGCAGTTCTTC
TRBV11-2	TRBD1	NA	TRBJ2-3	CASSLTLGQGAEGTDTQYF	TGTGCCAGCAGCTTAACCTTGGGACAGGGGGCGGAGGGCACAGATACGCAGTATTTT
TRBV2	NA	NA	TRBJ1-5	CASTETGFDQPQHF	TGTGCCAGCACCGAAACGGGGTTTGATCAGCCCCAGCATTTT
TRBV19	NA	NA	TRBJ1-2	CASKTGRVGYGYTF	TGTGCCAGTAAAACCGGGAGGGTCGGCTATGGCTACACCTTC